Reported below is one T cell receptor (beta chain). The antigen is not known. These data belong to a study of CD8+ T cells in alopecia areata. Whole-study findings and limits: One nonresponder leaves baseline CD8+ expansion's link to response uncertain. TCR sharing across patients was less clear than in mice, possibly HLA-related.

Stated treatment: oral pan-JAK inhibitor, 5-10 mg twice daily. Collection of lesional scalp punch biopsies and peripheral blood was performed in alopecia areata patients. The sequencing template was cDNA reverse transcribed from extracted RNA. The assay was immunoSEQ multiplex PCR, and TCRdb's table has in-frame clones only and misses some. The profile shows fewer than 150,000 clones, roughly four fifths of them singletons. Losses at the gene ends were 6 bases for V and 0 bases for J; bases not matched to a gene: 11. From germline, CDR1 is WSHSY and CDR2 SAAADI. This CDR3 contains 17 residues. The material was CD8+ T cells sorted from blood, obtained at week 4, from a patient treated with tofacitinib. The chain combines TRBV10-2 with TRBJ2-1; TRBD1 aligns across 7 bases. The sequence was collected from a human donor with alopecia areata. DNA for the CDR3: TGCGCCAGCAGGACAGGGTCTGGGATATCCTCCTACAATGAGCAGTTCTTC. Protein product: CASRTGSGISSYNEQFF.